These T cell receptor beta chains were read from a single sample in a study of T cell responses to AZD1222 COVID-19 vaccine. TCRdb's table, derived via immunoSEQ multiplex PCR, lists solely in-frame clones and lacks some. The sample holds 100,000 to 150,000 clones, roughly 92% seen once. The sample was peripheral blood, taken 28 days after the second AZD1222 dose. These receptors were taken from an adult who received the AZD1222 COVID-19 vaccine. Each CDR3 is given with its conserved first and last residue. A D gene is named only where the DNA matches it firmly. Clone size appears in some rows only: once, few, many, or a class for an expanded clone.

j_call: TRBJ1-4; d_call: NA; clone_size: NA; v_call: TRBV7-9; cdr3_nt: TGTGCCACCCGAATGGGTAGTAGTAATGAAAAACTGTTTTTT; cdr3_aa: CATRMGSSNEKLFF
j_call: TRBJ1-2; d_call: TRBD1; clone_size: once; v_call: TRBV19; cdr3_nt: TGTGCCAGTAGCCCCGGGACAGGAACTAACTATGGCTACACCTTC; cdr3_aa: CASSPGTGTNYGYTF
j_call: TRBJ1-1; d_call: TRBD1; clone_size: NA; v_call: TRBV4-2; cdr3_nt: TGTGCCAGCAGCCGGGGACAGGGGACGATGAACACTGAAGCTTTCTTT; cdr3_aa: CASSRGQGTMNTEAFF
j_call: TRBJ2-3; d_call: TRBD2; clone_size: NA; v_call: TRBV5-6; cdr3_nt: TGTGCCAGCAGCTTCACTAGCGGGAGAACAGATACGCAGTATTTT; cdr3_aa: CASSFTSGRTDTQYF
j_call: TRBJ2-1; d_call: TRBD2; clone_size: NA; v_call: TRBV5-1; cdr3_nt: TGCGCCAGCTCTCCGGGACTAGCGGGGAATGAGCAGTTCTTC; cdr3_aa: CASSPGLAGNEQFF
j_call: TRBJ2-1; d_call: TRBD1; clone_size: NA; v_call: TRBV3-1/TRBV3-2; cdr3_nt: TGTGCCAGCAGCCAAGATTCCCCGCCCAGACAGGGAGATAGGAATGAGCAGTTCTTC; cdr3_aa: CASSQDSPPRQGDRNEQFF
j_call: TRBJ2-7; d_call: TRBD1; clone_size: few; v_call: TRBV16; cdr3_nt: TGTGCCAGCAGCCACCCGGGACAGCCAGCCTACGAGCAGTACTTC; cdr3_aa: CASSHPGQPAYEQYF
j_call: TRBJ2-2; d_call: TRBD1; clone_size: NA; v_call: TRBV9; cdr3_nt: TGTGCCAGCAGCGGCAGCCCGGGACAGGGTGGGACCGGGGAGCTGTTTTTT; cdr3_aa: CASSGSPGQGGTGELFF
j_call: TRBJ2-5; d_call: NA; clone_size: NA; v_call: TRBV13; cdr3_nt: TGTGCCAGCAGCTTAGGCAGGGGATTCGGAGAGACCCAGTACTTC; cdr3_aa: CASSLGRGFGETQYF
j_call: TRBJ1-1; d_call: TRBD1; clone_size: NA; v_call: TRBV5-1; cdr3_nt: TGCGCCAGCAGCTTCGGCAGGGGGTATAATGATGAAGCTTTCTTT; cdr3_aa: CASSFGRGYNDEAFF
j_call: TRBJ1-1; d_call: NA; clone_size: NA; v_call: TRBV27; cdr3_nt: TGTGCCAGCAGTTTATCCACATTCTTGGGGACGAACACTGAAGCTTTCTTT; cdr3_aa: CASSLSTFLGTNTEAFF
j_call: TRBJ1-5; d_call: NA; clone_size: NA; v_call: TRBV30; cdr3_nt: TGTGCCTGGAGTGTAGAGGGAGGGATAAGAGGCCGCCAGCCCCAGCATTTT; cdr3_aa: CAWSVEGGIRGRQPQHF
j_call: TRBJ2-5; d_call: NA; clone_size: once; v_call: TRBV11-3; cdr3_nt: TGTGCCAGCAGCTTAGGAGCTCGTTCTCAGCTCAACGGAGAGACCCAGTACTTC; cdr3_aa: CASSLGARSQLNGETQYF
j_call: TRBJ1-1; d_call: NA; clone_size: NA; v_call: TRBV29-1; cdr3_nt: TGCAGCGTCCGGGACCTTGAAGCTTTCTTT; cdr3_aa: CSVRDLEAFF
j_call: TRBJ2-1; d_call: TRBD2; clone_size: NA; v_call: TRBV10-3; cdr3_nt: TGTGCCATCAGTGAGGGTCTAGCGGGAGGCCGGGGGCAGTTCTTC; cdr3_aa: CAISEGLAGGRGQFF
j_call: TRBJ1-4; d_call: NA; clone_size: NA; v_call: TRBV4-2; cdr3_nt: TGTGCCAGCAGCCACGAGACAGGTGATAATGAAAAACTGTTTTTT; cdr3_aa: CASSHETGDNEKLFF
j_call: TRBJ2-4; d_call: NA; clone_size: NA; v_call: TRBV9; cdr3_nt: TGTGCCAGCAGCGTAGATGCCAAAAACATTCAGTACTTC; cdr3_aa: CASSVDAKNIQYF
j_call: TRBJ1-2; d_call: TRBD1; clone_size: NA; v_call: TRBV7-3; cdr3_nt: TGTGCCAGCAGCTCCGTCCCGGGACAGTATCATGGCTACACCTTC; cdr3_aa: CASSSVPGQYHGYTF
j_call: TRBJ1-1; d_call: NA; clone_size: NA; v_call: TRBV7-2; cdr3_nt: TGTGCCAGCAGTAACAGGATGAACACTGAAGCTTTCTTT; cdr3_aa: CASSNRMNTEAFF
j_call: TRBJ1-2; d_call: TRBD1; clone_size: NA; v_call: TRBV19; cdr3_nt: TGTGCCAGTAGTTTGGACAGGAACTATGGCTACACCTTC; cdr3_aa: CASSLDRNYGYTF
j_call: TRBJ2-1; d_call: NA; clone_size: NA; v_call: TRBV24-1; cdr3_nt: TGTGCCACCAGTGATACGACTGAAGCCTATGAGCAGTTCTTC; cdr3_aa: CATSDTTEAYEQFF
j_call: TRBJ1-3; d_call: TRBD1; clone_size: NA; v_call: TRBV12-3/TRBV12-4; cdr3_nt: TGTGCCAGCACTACAGGGGGTGGAAACACCATATATTTT; cdr3_aa: CASTTGGGNTIYF
j_call: TRBJ1-1; d_call: NA; clone_size: once; v_call: TRBV19; cdr3_nt: TGTGCCAGTAGACCCCTGGGGGGGTCGTCTGAAGCTTTCTTT; cdr3_aa: CASRPLGGSSEAFF
j_call: TRBJ1-2; d_call: NA; clone_size: NA; v_call: TRBV28; cdr3_nt: TGTGCCAGCAGTTTAGGGTTCAGGGTCTACACCTTC; cdr3_aa: CASSLGFRVYTF
j_call: TRBJ1-4; d_call: NA; clone_size: once; v_call: TRBV5-1; cdr3_nt: TGCGCCAGCAGACGAGCGGGCAGCGAAAAACTGTTTTTT; cdr3_aa: CASRRAGSEKLFF
j_call: TRBJ2-3; d_call: TRBD1; clone_size: NA; v_call: TRBV28; cdr3_nt: TGTGCCAGCAGTTTCGGGACAGGGGTGACAGATACGCAGTATTTT; cdr3_aa: CASSFGTGVTDTQYF
j_call: TRBJ2-7; d_call: TRBD1; clone_size: NA; v_call: TRBV13; cdr3_nt: TGTGCCAGCAGCTCCTCGGACAGGGTGGAGTACTTC; cdr3_aa: CASSSSDRVEYF
j_call: TRBJ2-5; d_call: NA; clone_size: once; v_call: TRBV19; cdr3_nt: TGTGCCAGTAGCCGGGGGACCAAGGAAGAGACCCAGTACTTC; cdr3_aa: CASSRGTKEETQYF
j_call: TRBJ2-7; d_call: NA; clone_size: NA; v_call: TRBV15; cdr3_nt: TGTGCCACCAGCAAGGACGCATCCTACGAGCAGTACTTC; cdr3_aa: CATSKDASYEQYF
j_call: TRBJ2-1; d_call: NA; clone_size: NA; v_call: TRBV11-3; cdr3_nt: TGTGCCAGCAGCCCGGACTATTCAAATGAGCAGTTCTTC; cdr3_aa: CASSPDYSNEQFF
j_call: TRBJ2-1; d_call: NA; clone_size: NA; v_call: TRBV20-1; cdr3_nt: TGCAGTGCTAGTCGACTGTCGGGCTACAATGAGCAGTTCTTC; cdr3_aa: CSASRLSGYNEQFF
j_call: TRBJ1-1; d_call: TRBD1; clone_size: NA; v_call: TRBV7-3; cdr3_nt: TGTGCCAGCAGCCGGGACAGGGGAGGGCAGGGGACTGAAGCTTTCTTT; cdr3_aa: CASSRDRGGQGTEAFF
j_call: TRBJ2-1; d_call: TRBD1; clone_size: NA; v_call: TRBV10-2; cdr3_nt: TGCGCCAGCAGGGGGACAGGGCCCTACAATGAGCAGTTCTTC; cdr3_aa: CASRGTGPYNEQFF
j_call: TRBJ2-5; d_call: NA; clone_size: NA; v_call: TRBV28; cdr3_nt: TGTGCCAGCAGTCAAGAGGCAGGGTATTACTTC; cdr3_aa: CASSQEAGYYF
j_call: TRBJ2-7; d_call: NA; clone_size: once; v_call: TRBV5-1; cdr3_nt: TGCGCCAGGCCAACAGGGAACTACGAGCAGTACTTC; cdr3_aa: CARPTGNYEQYF
j_call: TRBJ2-1; d_call: NA; clone_size: NA; v_call: TRBV6-5; cdr3_nt: TGTGCCAGCAGGCCGGGACTCAGCTCCTACAATGAGCAGTTCTTC; cdr3_aa: CASRPGLSSYNEQFF
j_call: TRBJ2-3; d_call: TRBD2; clone_size: few; v_call: TRBV5-5; cdr3_nt: TGTGCCAGCCACTGGGGGGGGGTTGGTACAGATACGCAGTATTTT; cdr3_aa: CASHWGGVGTDTQYF